These 9 T cell receptor beta chains were all obtained from the same sample, sequenced in a study of cytomegalovirus exposure and HLA in healthy donors. The PCR used 60 Vbeta and 13 Jbeta primers. Data came from immunoSEQ multiplex PCR; TCRdb stores just in-frame clones and leaves some out. The sample holds 95,000 to 100,000 clones; roughly 9.4% are singletons and the top ten take around 5%. Sequencing was done on a sample of PBMCs. These receptors came from a man in his forties or fifties in good health and CMV-seropositive.

This clone was found a few times. The chain is built from TRBV7-2 and TRBJ2-1, with D perhaps matching TRBD1 (5 bases). The germline gives CDR1 SGHTA, CDR2 FQGNSA. Trimming cost V 4 bases and J 7 bases, with 14 bases left between them. CDR3 size: 14 residues. CDR3 DNA sequence: TGTGCCAGCAGCTCACCCATTAGGGGAAATGAGCAGTTCTTC. Encoded protein: CASSSPIRGNEQFF.

This clone was detected only a few times. J is TRBJ2-1 and V is TRBV5-3; TRBD2 matches at 11 bases. TRBV5-3 is flagged as an ORF with uncertain function. Losses at the gene ends were 1 base for V and 0 bases for J; bases not matched to a gene: 12. The CDR3 is 20 residues long. The CDR3 loop is CARSLRGGASGRSSYNEQFF. In DNA form, the CDR3 reads TGTGCCAGAAGCTTGAGGGGAGGGGCTAGCGGGAGGAGCTCCTACAATGAGCAGTTCTTC.

This clone occurred a few times. V usage is TRBV2 and J usage is TRBJ1-3; 9 nucleotides align to TRBD1. The CDR3 has 14 amino acids. Germline loops: CDR1 SNHLY, CDR2 FYNNEI. V lost 7 bases, J lost 9 bases, and 10 bases stayed unmatched. The CDR3 is CASIFGTGLSTIYF. The CDR3 nucleotides are TGTGCCAGCATCTTCGGGACAGGGTTGAGCACCATATATTTT.

This chain joins TRBV18 and TRBJ2-7; possibly TRBD2 for D (5 bases). Per germline, CDR1 KGHSH and CDR2 LQKENI. The V end lost 3 bases, the J end lost 6 bases, and 18 bases lay between the germline ends. This CDR3 spans 15 amino acids. This chain's CDR3 is CASSPPGSVGREQYF. The DNA for the CDR3 is TGTGCCAGCTCACCCCCGGGGAGTGTTGGGCGCGAGCAGTACTTC. The full variable domain, in which reference TRBV18 and TRBJ2-7 provide the parts outside the CDR3, is NAGVMQNPRHLVRRRGQEARLRCSPMKGHSHVYWYRQLPEEGLKFMVYLQKENIIDESGMPKERFSAEFPKEGPSILRIQQVVRGDSAAYFCASSPPGSVGREQYFGPGTRLTVT.

This clone was counted a few times. The rearrangement joins TRBV28 to TRBJ2-7, with 9 bases identical to TRBD2. After removal of 10 bases from V and 3 bases from J, the junction contained 7 bases not matched to a gene. Germline CDR1 and CDR2: MDHEN and SYDVKM. The CDR3 has 13 residues. As DNA, the CDR3 is TGTGCCACCCGAGGGCGGGAGGGCTACGAGCAGTACTTC. Amino acids: CATRGREGYEQYF.

The chain links TRBV5-1 to TRBJ1-5; TRBD1 aligns across 7 bases. CDR1 and CDR2 from the germline V gene are SGHRS and YFSETQ. There are 15 residues in the CDR3. The ends lost 4 bases at V and 4 bases at J; junction bases unmatched: 8. The CDR3 is CASSPLGTVNQPQHF. The CDR3 DNA reads TGCGCCAGCAGCCCCCTTGGGACAGTAAATCAGCCCCAGCATTTT.

The rearrangement uses TRBV9 and TRBJ2-2; D unclear. This CDR3 is built from 16 residues. Germline values: CDR1 SGDLS, CDR2 YYNGEE. Trimming took off 0 bases at V and 1 base at J, with 10 bases between the two ends. CDR3 region: CASSVGAVGNTGELFF. The CDR3 region has the DNA TGTGCCAGCAGCGTAGGGGCAGTTGGGAACACCGGGGAGCTGTTTTTT.

This clone showed up just a few times. The rearrangement links TRBV25-1 to TRBJ2-7; 8 bases align to TRBD2. Trimming removed 10 bases from V and 2 bases from J; junction bases left unmatched: 19. Germline CDR1 MGHDK, CDR2 SYGVNS. The CDR3 contains 17 residues. The CDR3: CATGGRMPLPVAYEQYF. The DNA of the CDR3 is TGTGCCACCGGCGGGAGGATGCCCCTGCCGGTGGCCTACGAGCAGTACTTC.

This chain connects TRBV5-1 to TRBJ2-7, with 9 positions matching TRBD2. The CDR3 consists of 14 residues. The trim removed 7 bases at V and 4 bases at J, leaving 9 bases unmatched. The germline CDR1 and CDR2 sequences are SGHRS and YFSETQ. The CDR3 protein is CASSVSGGTYEQYF. CDR3 nucleotide sequence: TGCGCCAGCTCAGTTAGCGGGGGAACTTACGAGCAGTACTTC. Combining the CDR3 with reference TRBV5-1 and TRBJ2-7 gives the whole variable domain KAGVTQTPRYLIKTRGQQVTLSCSPISGHRSVSWYQQTPGQGLQFLFEYFSETQRNKGNFPGRFSGRQFSNSRSEMNVSTLELGDSALYLCASSVSGGTYEQYFGPGTRLTVT.